Listed here are 3 T cell receptor beta chains from one sample, sequenced in a study of shared clonotypes between healthy human individuals. Libraries were prepared by immunoSEQ multiplex PCR; TCRdb keeps only in-frame clonotypes and omits some of them. This sample has fewer than 3 million clones, with about 90% found just once. Sequenced input: naive CD4+ T cells from PBMCs. Stated subset: CD45RA+ positively selected. These receptors were collected from a man aged 18 to 35 in good health. Some clones in this sample may be carry-over from other donors' samples.

The V call is TRBV4-3, the J call TRBJ2-3; 10 bases are shared with TRBD2. Germline CDR1 is LGHNA and CDR2 is YSLEER. The J segment lost 6 bases and the V segment lost 2 bases, leaving 11 bases of the junction unmatched. The CDR3 is 17 residues long. The DNA of the CDR3 is TGCGCCAGCAGCCAATTCGAGCTAGCGGGAGTGGCGGATACGCAGTATTTT. Translation: CASSQFELAGVADTQYF.

This rearrangement joins TRBV28 to TRBJ1-3; D might be TRBD1 (5 bases). This CDR3 contains 11 residues. Between the trimmed V and J ends, which lost 10 bases and 7 bases, there was a span of 11 bases. Germline V gene sequence: CDR1 MDHEN, CDR2 SYDVKM. The DNA for the CDR3 is TGTGCCACCCGCGGGGGTAACACCATATATTTT. It codes for CATRGGNTIYF.

The gene calls are TRBV5-1 and TRBJ2-2; D possibly corresponds to TRBD2 (5 bases). Trimming pared 6 bases from V and 3 bases from J, leaving 15 bases between. CDR3 length: 15 amino acids. Per the germline V gene, CDR1 is SGHRS and CDR2 is YFSETQ. This chain's CDR3 is CASTTGSQDTGELFF. CDR3 in DNA: TGCGCCAGCACAACGGGGTCTCAGGACACCGGGGAGCTGTTTTTT.